The rows below give T cell receptor beta chains drawn from one sample of a study of shared clonotypes between healthy human individuals. TCRdb's copy holds only in-frame clones and misses some; the assay was immunoSEQ multiplex PCR. This repertoire shows some 2,500,000 clones, just under 95% found once; its top ten account for 0.3% to 0.4%. The sequenced sample was naive CD4+ T cells from PBMCs. Receptor source: a man younger than 35 in good health. Some clones in this sample may be carry-over from other donors' samples. CDR3s include the opening cysteine and the closing phenylalanine or tryptophan. The D gene is left open where the match is weak. Not all rows give a size; the values are once, few, many and, for expanded clones, a class.

D gene,V gene,clone size,J gene,CDR3 protein,CDR3 DNA
-,TRBV14,-,TRBJ2-3,CASSQDRGVLLFTDTQYF,TGTGCCAGCAGCCAAGACAGGGGAGTATTACTTTTCACAGATACGCAGTATTTT
TRBD2,TRBV29-1,-,TRBJ2-1,CSVEVLAGANEQFF,TGCAGCGTTGAGGTACTAGCGGGAGCCAATGAGCAGTTCTTC
-,TRBV19,-,TRBJ2-2,CASSIVRNTGELFF,TGTGCCAGTAGTATTGTTCGGAACACCGGGGAGCTGTTTTTT
-,TRBV7-2,-,TRBJ1-2,CASKQLTTTGKYGYTF,TGTGCCAGCAAACAGTTAACCACCACAGGCAAATATGGCTACACCTTC
-,TRBV30,few,TRBJ1-1,CAWSVGVQDTEAFF,TGTGCCTGGAGTGTTGGGGTCCAGGACACTGAAGCTTTCTTT
TRBD1,TRBV5-1,-,TRBJ1-2,CASRRSGTGGISYGYTF,TGCGCCAGCAGGCGTTCCGGGACAGGGGGTATAAGCTATGGCTACACCTTC
-,TRBV7-9,-,TRBJ1-3,CASSPDGGSGNTIYF,TGTGCCAGCAGCCCGGACGGGGGCTCTGGAAACACCATATATTTT
TRBD1,TRBV9,-,TRBJ2-1,CASSARQGGNEQFF,TGTGCCAGCAGCGCACGACAGGGCGGGAATGAGCAGTTCTTC
-,TRBV14,-,TRBJ2-7,CASQRGGPAERQYF,TGTGCCAGCCAGAGGGGGGGCCCTGCGGAGCGGCAGTACTTC
TRBD2,TRBV5-1,-,TRBJ2-7,CASSPGLAGEQYF,TGCGCCAGCAGCCCGGGACTAGCAGGCGAGCAGTACTTC
-,TRBV7-9,-,TRBJ2-1,CASSLRRKPNEQFF,TGTGCCAGCAGCTTAAGGCGCAAACCCAATGAGCAGTTCTTC
-,TRBV19,once,TRBJ1-1,CASSLAPGGWAFF,TGTGCCAGTAGTTTGGCTCCCGGCGGGTGGGCTTTCTTT
-,TRBV18,-,TRBJ1-1,CASSPPGALNTEAFF,TGTGCCAGCTCACCACCGGGGGCTTTGAACACTGAAGCTTTCTTT
TRBD1,TRBV7-2,-,TRBJ1-1,CASSLQGAITEAFF,TGTGCCAGCAGCTTACAGGGGGCGATCACTGAAGCTTTCTTT
TRBD2,TRBV2,-,TRBJ2-1,CASSLLAPTYNEQFF,TGTGCCAGCAGTTTACTAGCGCCAACCTACAATGAGCAGTTCTTC
-,TRBV30,-,TRBJ2-4,CAWSVSRRAGSKNIQYF,TGTGCCTGGAGTGTATCCCGAAGGGCGGGATCCAAAAACATTCAGTACTTC
-,TRBV29-1,-,TRBJ2-7,CSVSTYNEQYF,TGCAGCGTATCAACTTATAACGAGCAGTACTTC
-,TRBV28,-,TRBJ2-4,CASRRPPSYKNIQYF,TGTGCCAGCAGAAGGCCTCCTTCTTATAAAAACATTCAGTACTTC
TRBD1,TRBV5-6,once,TRBJ2-7,CASSFAGTGAYEQYF,TGTGCCAGCAGCTTCGCCGGGACAGGGGCCTACGAGCAGTACTTC
TRBD1,TRBV27,once,TRBJ2-5,CASRVQGAKETQYF,TGTGCCAGCAGGGTACAGGGGGCTAAAGAGACCCAGTACTTC
-,TRBV28,-,TRBJ2-7,CASSLGTSRYEQYF,TGTGCCAGCAGTTTAGGGACCTCGAGGTACGAGCAGTACTTC
TRBD1,TRBV5-4,-,TRBJ1-2,CASSLALGQGNGYTF,TGTGCCAGCAGCCTAGCCCTGGGACAGGGGAATGGCTACACCTTC
TRBD2,TRBV28,-,TRBJ2-7,CASTSGGLAGDSYEQYF,TGTGCCAGCACCTCCGGCGGACTAGCGGGGGACTCCTACGAGCAGTACTTC
TRBD1,TRBV6-1,-,TRBJ1-1,CASSEFPGQTNTEAFF,TGTGCCAGCAGTGAATTTCCGGGACAGACGAACACTGAAGCTTTCTTT
-,TRBV28,-,TRBJ1-4,CASSLYGGSSNEKLFF,TGTGCCAGCAGTTTATATGGGGGCAGCTCTAATGAAAAACTGTTTTTT
-,TRBV28,-,TRBJ2-7,CASSSGGSLVPYEQYF,TGTGCCAGCAGCAGCGGTGGAAGTCTGGTTCCCTACGAGCAGTACTTC
-,TRBV28,-,TRBJ1-5,CASSFLAIYSNQPQHF,TGTGCCAGCAGTTTCCTCGCAATCTATAGCAATCAGCCCCAGCATTTT
-,TRBV20-1,few,TRBJ1-1,CSFRVNTEAFF,TGCAGTTTTAGAGTGAACACTGAAGCTTTCTTT
TRBD1,TRBV5-1,-,TRBJ2-4,CASSAGQGWVNIQYF,TGCGCCAGCAGCGCCGGACAGGGGTGGGTAAACATTCAGTACTTC
-,TRBV10-1,once,TRBJ2-1,CASSENFEAEQFF,TGCGCCAGCAGTGAGAACTTCGAGGCTGAGCAGTTCTTC